Presented here are 23 T cell receptor beta chains from one specimen sequenced in a study of blood T cell repertoires in COVID-19. Here immunoSEQ multiplex PCR was the method, and the copy in TCRdb shows in-frame clones only, minus some. This sample has approximately 71,000 clones, with 90% found just once. Sequencing was done on a sample of peripheral blood. These receptors all stem from a woman aged 18-29 years with acute or convalescent COVID-19.

This chain uses TRBV2 with TRBJ2-3, with 9 bases fitting TRBD1. V dropped 6 bases and J dropped 3; count of bases not matched to a gene: 7. CDR1 and CDR2 (germline): SNHLY, FYNNEI. The CDR3 runs 15 residues. CDR3 bases: TGTGCCAGCAGCCCGGACAGGGGTAGGACAGATACGCAGTATTTT. Protein: CASSPDRGRTDTQYF.

The rearrangement joins TRBV28 to TRBJ1-1, with D uncertain. Trimming took 6 bases from V and 4 from J, leaving 12 bases between them. Germline lookup yields CDR1 MDHEN and CDR2 SYDVKM. The CDR3 is 13 residues long. DNA for the CDR3: TGTGCCAGCAGCTCCTTAACACGCACTGAAGCTTTCTTT. Its protein is CASSSLTRTEAFF.

The CDR3 region is CASSPGGGTQYF. The DNA for the CDR3 is TGTGCCAGCAGCCCAGGGGGAGGGACCCAGTACTTC. The chain recombines TRBV5-6 with TRBJ2-5; D possibly corresponds to TRBD1 (7 bases). Trimming removed 4 bases at V and 7 bases at J, with 11 bases between. The V gene's germline CDR1 is SGHDT and CDR2 YYEEEE. The CDR3 consists of 12 residues.

This chain joins TRBV5-1 and TRBJ1-1, with 7 bases fitting TRBD1. V shed 2 bases, J shed 0 bases, and the junction held 10 bases outside the gene matches. CDR3 length: 17 residues. Germline V CDR1 and CDR2: SGHRS, YFSETQ. CDR3 DNA: TGCGCCAGCAGCTTACTTAGGGGTGGGACAGTGAACACTGAAGCTTTCTTT. Encoded protein: CASSLLRGGTVNTEAFF.

The chain couples TRBV9 to TRBJ2-6, with 7 positions matching TRBD2. This CDR3 is built from 13 residues. J lost 7 bases, V lost 3 bases, and 1 base had no gene match. CDR1 and CDR2 from the germline V gene are SGDLS and YYNGEE. The chain's CDR3 is CASSGGLANVLTF. The CDR3 DNA follows: TGTGCCAGCAGCGGGGGACTAGCCAACGTCCTGACTTTC. The variable domain in full, completed from reference TRBV9 and TRBJ2-6, reads DSGVTQTPKHLITATGQRVTLRCSPRSGDLSVYWYQQSLDQGLQFLIQYYNGEERAKGNILERFSAQQFPDLHSELNLSSLELGDSALYFCASSGGLANVLTFGAGSRLTVL.

This chain links TRBV11-2 with TRBJ2-7; 13 bases are shared with TRBD2. The CDR3 has 15 residues. Trimming cost V 2 bases and J 6 bases; bases outside gene matches: 4. Germline CDR1 reads SGHAT; CDR2 reads FQNNGV. Here the CDR3 DNA reads TGTGCCAGCAGCTTATGGACTAGCGGGGGAGGCGAGCAGTACTTC. This codes for CASSLWTSGGGEQYF. Supplemented by reference TRBV11-2 and TRBJ2-7, the full variable domain reads EAGVAQSPRYKIIEKRQSVAFWCNPISGHATLYWYQQILGQGPKLLIQFQNNGVVDDSQLPKDRFSAERLKGVDSTLKIQPAKLEDSAVYLCASSLWTSGGGEQYFGPGTRLTVT.

V gene TRBV11-2 combines with J gene TRBJ1-2; 12 bases match TRBD1. CDR1 is SGHAT and CDR2 is FQNNGV in the germline V gene. V shed 5 bases, J shed 14 bases, and the junction held 9 bases outside the gene matches. The CDR3 covers 13 residues. The CDR3 sequence is CASSPGTGGADTF. The DNA of the CDR3 is TGTGCCAGCAGCCCCGGGACAGGGGGCGCGGATACCTTC.

The genes are TRBV2 and TRBJ2-1; the match to TRBD2 covers 11 bases. The length of the CDR3 is 17 residues. The V gene's germline CDR1 is SNHLY and CDR2 FYNNEI. The ends lost 2 bases at V and 7 bases at J; junction bases unmatched: 10. The CDR3 DNA follows: TGTGCCAGCAGTGAAAAGGTAGCGGGAGGGTCGGGGAATGAGCAGTTCTTC. It yields the protein CASSEKVAGGSGNEQFF.

As DNA, the CDR3 is TGCGCCAGCAGCCAAGTAGTTGGTGGCACAGATACGCAGTATTTT. Translating gives CASSQVVGGTDTQYF. This chain joins TRBV4-1 and TRBJ2-3; no reliable D call. Trimming pared 1 base from V and 1 base from J, leaving 9 bases between. The CDR3 consists of 15 residues. Germline values: CDR1 MGHRA, CDR2 YSYEKL.

The chain uses TRBV9 and TRBJ1-2, with 11 bases matching TRBD1. The length of the CDR3 is 15 residues. Germline V gene lookup returns CDR1 SGDLS and CDR2 YYNGEE. The ends lost 4 bases at V and 7 bases at J; junction bases unmatched: 9. The CDR3 coding sequence is TGTGCCAGCAGCACCACTCCGGGACAGGGGGTTGGCTACACCTTC. Amino acids: CASSTTPGQGVGYTF.

The CDR3 sequence is CASSYSGRVGTEAFF. CDR3 DNA: TGTGCCAGCAGTTACTCGGGCAGGGTGGGAACTGAAGCTTTCTTT. V is TRBV6-2 or TRBV6-3 and J is TRBJ1-1, with D possibly TRBD1 on 5 matching bases. Per the germline V gene, CDR1 is MNHEY and CDR2 is SVGEGT. The CDR3 sequence is 15 residues long. The germline V and J ends were trimmed by 0 bases and 5 bases, with 13 bases remaining between them.

The rearrangement links TRBV12-5 to TRBJ1-6; D may be TRBD1 (6 bases). CDR1 and CDR2 (germline): LGHNT, FRNRAP. V lost 5 bases, J lost 10 bases, and 27 bases lay in between. This CDR3 comprises 18 residues. CDR3 loop: CASGPQTGGMLTLSPLHF. CDR3 DNA: TGTGCTAGTGGTCCCCAGACAGGTGGAATGTTAACCTTATCACCCCTCCACTTT.

This chain joins TRBV2 and TRBJ2-4, with 8 bases that match TRBD2. V lost 6 bases and J lost 4; bases outside the gene matches: 2. The CDR3 sequence is 13 residues long. Per germline, CDR1 SNHLY and CDR2 FYNNEI. The CDR3 sequence is CASSREGKNIQYF. The CDR3 DNA sequence: TGTGCCAGCAGCCGGGAGGGTAAAAACATTCAGTACTTC.

The chain employs TRBV18 and TRBJ1-4, with a weak D call TRBD1 (5 bases). The CDR3 length is 16 residues. V lost 3 bases to trimming and J lost 0 bases, with 11 bases between them. Germline V CDR1 and CDR2: KGHSH, LQKENI. The CDR3 coding sequence is TGTGCCAGCTCACCTGTAACAGGATCAACTAATGAAAAACTGTTTTTT. This gives the protein CASSPVTGSTNEKLFF.

The chain is built from TRBV5-6 and TRBJ2-1; no clear D gene. The germline V gene has CDR1 SGHDT and CDR2 YYEEEE. There are 11 residues in the CDR3. The V end was cut by 2 bases, the J end by 9 bases, with 6 bases between. This chain's CDR3 is CASSFSTEQFF. The CDR3 nucleotides are TGTGCCAGCAGCTTCTCTACTGAGCAGTTCTTC.

CDR3 amino acids: CASSLYQQETQYF. CDR3 in DNA: TGTGCCAGCAGTTTATACCAGCAAGAGACCCAGTACTTC. The rearrangement uses TRBV28 and TRBJ2-5; no clear D gene. Germline V CDR1 and CDR2: MDHEN, SYDVKM. The CDR3 has 13 residues. V shed 1 base and J shed 2 bases, with 5 bases lying between them.

The chain carries TRBV19 and TRBJ2-2, with 9 positions matching TRBD1. The CDR3 runs to 14 residues. Germline lookup yields CDR1 LNHDA and CDR2 SQIVND (reference sequence). After removal of 7 bases from V and 7 bases from J, the junction contained 7 bases not matched to a gene. This chain's CDR3 is CASTGGQGGGELFF. In DNA, the CDR3 is TGTGCCAGTACCGGGGGACAGGGCGGCGGGGAGCTGTTTTTT. Based on the CDR3 plus reference TRBV19 and TRBJ2-2, the full variable domain is DGGITQSPKYLFRKEGQNVTLSCEQNLNHDAMYWYRQDPGQGLRLIYYSQIVNDFQKGDIAEGYSVSREKKESFPLTVTSAQKNPTAFYLCASTGGQGGGELFFGEGSRLTVL.

The J gene is TRBJ2-7, the V gene TRBV7-9; 8 bases line up with TRBD2. Germline-derived CDR1 and CDR2 are SEHNR and FQNEAQ (reference sequence). V lost 5 bases to trimming and J lost 5 bases; unmatched junction nucleotides: 11. This CDR3 is built from 15 residues. The CDR3 bases are TGTGCCAGCAGCGCCCATGGGCTAGCGGGCGACGAGCAGTACTTC. Protein product: CASSAHGLAGDEQYF.

This chain connects TRBV6-5 to TRBJ1-2; D gene uncertain. CDR3 size: 13 residues. V was clipped by 6 bases and J by 7 bases, with 15 bases between them. In germline, CDR1 is MNHEY, CDR2 SVGAGI. CDR3 DNA: TGTGCCAGCAGCCAAGGGAGACAATCTGGCTACACCTTC. Amino acid sequence: CASSQGRQSGYTF.

This clone appeared once. The chain recombines TRBV5-1 with TRBJ1-1, with 9 bases aligning to TRBD1. The V segment lost 4 bases and the J segment 0 bases; nucleotides outside the gene matches: 7. Germline V lookup: CDR1 SGHRS, CDR2 YFSETQ. The CDR3 loop spans 16 amino acids. The CDR3 DNA sequence: TGCGCCAGCAGCCCGAGTCGACAGGGGGTGAACACTGAAGCTTTCTTT. It codes for CASSPSRQGVNTEAFF.

This rearrangement joins TRBV5-1 to TRBJ2-1; 9 bases are a match to TRBD2. This CDR3 has 14 residues. Germline V lookup: CDR1 SGHRS, CDR2 YFSETQ. V trimming: 3 bases; J trimming: 5 bases; junction bases outside the gene matches: 3. The CDR3, as DNA: TGCGCCAGCAGCTCCGGGACTAGCAACAATGAGCAGTTCTTC. Translating it yields CASSSGTSNNEQFF.

This chain joins TRBV19 and TRBJ2-7; D is uncertain. The V gene lost 0 bases and the J gene lost 0 bases, with 6 bases spanning the gap. The germline V gene encodes CDR1 LNHDA and CDR2 SQIVND (reference sequence). The CDR3 has 14 residues. The CDR3 DNA reads TGTGCCAGTAGTATAGACGGTGACTCCTACGAGCAGTACTTC. It codes for CASSIDGDSYEQYF.

In the case of this clone: A read error may produce the germline difference seen at one junction end. The rearrangement joins TRBV12-3 or TRBV12-4 to TRBJ1-1; the D is unclear. The CDR3 totals 13 residues. CDR3 amino acids: CASRLGGIMRAFF. CDR3 DNA: TGTGCCAGCAGATTAGGCGGGATTATGAGAGCTTTCTTT.